The clone carrying this T cell receptor beta chain was counted at least ten times. From RNA transcripts, TCR beta CDR3 regions were amplified. First-round RT-PCR with HTBI primers amplified the TCR CDR3 region. MiXCR, applied by TCRdb to the multiplex PCR reads, yields one record per CDR3 protein. The sample has around 190,000 distinct CDR3 sequences, 15% to 20% seen once. The sample is drawn from a study of T cells in Graves' hyperthyroidism and ophthalmopathy. Germline V gives CDR1 ENHRY, CDR2 SYGVKD. Trimming shortened V by 10 bases and J by 0 bases, and 10 bases separated the two germline ends. This CDR3 is 13 amino acids long.

The chain links TRBV10-3 to TRBJ1-5; D not certain. Sequenced material: blood. This receptor was identified in a woman aged 45-60 years with Graves' hyperthyroidism. Here the CDR3 reads CATARNSNQPQHF. DNA for the CDR3: TGTGCCACCGCTCGGAATAGCAATCAGCCCCAGCATTTT.